Listed below are T cell receptor beta chains from one sample, sequenced in a study of blood T cell repertoires in COVID-19. Clones were read by immunoSEQ multiplex PCR, and TCRdb kept only the in-frame ones, dropping some. The data contain 130,000 to 150,000 clones, about 90% of them singletons. The sequencing sample was made of peripheral blood. The receptors come from a middle-aged man with active or convalescent COVID-19. Each CDR3 is given with its conserved first and last residue. A D gene is named only where the DNA matches it firmly. Part of the rows lack a size; the others show once, few, many or a class for expanded clones.

TRBJ2-3,-,-,16,TRBV27,CASTPEAGTFTDTQYF,TGTGCCAGCACACCTGAGGCGGGCACCTTCACAGATACGCAGTATTTT
TRBJ2-1,TRBD1,few,14,TRBV11-3,CASSSGTGYNEQFF,TGTGCCAGCAGCTCCGGGACAGGATACAATGAGCAGTTCTTC
TRBJ2-1,-,-,13,TRBV7-3,CASSLTWADEQFF,TGTGCCAGCAGCTTAACGTGGGCCGATGAGCAGTTCTTC
TRBJ1-2,TRBD1,once,15,TRBV6-2/TRBV6-3,CASSYPKTGYLGYTF,TGTGCCAGCAGTTACCCTAAGACAGGGTATCTTGGCTACACCTTC
TRBJ1-2,TRBD1,-,14,TRBV28,CASSVGQGNYGYTF,TGTGCCAGCAGTGTTGGACAGGGGAACTATGGCTACACCTTC
TRBJ1-2,TRBD1,once,16,TRBV7-2,CASSLAPGQPNYGYTF,TGTGCCAGCAGCTTAGCTCCGGGACAGCCTAACTATGGCTACACCTTC
TRBJ2-5,-,-,14,TRBV27,CASSPRAERGTQYF,TGTGCCAGCAGTCCCCGGGCTGAAAGGGGGACCCAGTACTTC
TRBJ1-3,TRBD1,-,17,TRBV5-6,CASSSYSQGAYGNTIYF,TGTGCCAGCAGCTCATATTCCCAGGGGGCTTATGGAAACACCATATATTTT
TRBJ2-7,TRBD2,once,14,TRBV2,CASLLGGSPYEQYF,TGTGCCAGCCTGCTAGGCGGGAGTCCCTACGAGCAGTACTTC
TRBJ2-6,-,-,16,TRBV18,CASSLVSGAGANVLTF,TGTGCCAGCTCACTCGTTAGCGGTGCCGGGGCCAACGTCCTGACTTTC
TRBJ2-2,-,once,16,TRBV5-1,CASSFLTGANTGELFF,TGCGCCAGCAGCTTTCTGACAGGAGCGAACACCGGGGAGCTGTTTTTT
TRBJ2-7,TRBD2,few,14,TRBV2,CASSASGRGYEQYF,TGTGCCAGCAGTGCTAGCGGGAGAGGTTACGAGCAGTACTTC
TRBJ1-5,-,once,14,TRBV19,CASSIKGGSQPQHF,TGTGCCAGTAGTATAAAAGGGGGAAGTCAGCCCCAGCATTTT
TRBJ2-3,-,-,13,TRBV5-8,CASSLRGGDTQYF,TGTGCCAGCAGCTTGAGAGGGGGAGATACGCAGTATTTT
TRBJ1-3,-,-,16,TRBV7-8,CASSLMDGGTGNTIYF,TGTGCCAGCAGCTTAATGGACGGGGGGACTGGAAACACCATATATTTT
TRBJ1-2,-,-,15,TRBV13,CASSLGASLDYGYTF,TGTGCCAGCAGCTTAGGCGCGTCCTTAGACTATGGCTACACCTTC
TRBJ2-1,TRBD2,-,15,TRBV7-2,CASSLGTSGTHEQFF,TGTGCCAGCAGCTTAGGGACTAGCGGGACCCATGAGCAGTTCTTC
TRBJ2-5,-,-,13,TRBV9,CASSPPGGETQYF,TGTGCCAGCAGCCCCCCCGGGGGAGAGACCCAGTACTTC
TRBJ1-3,TRBD1,-,17,TRBV10-3,CAIRPHTGEGSGNTIYF,TGTGCCATCAGGCCACACACAGGGGAAGGCTCTGGAAACACCATATATTTT
TRBJ1-1,TRBD1,-,16,TRBV18,CASSPRDSNPNTEAFF,TGTGCCAGCTCACCAAGGGACAGTAATCCGAACACTGAAGCTTTCTTT
TRBJ2-7,TRBD2,-,17,TRBV20-1,CSASAAFRLAGRDEQYF,TGCAGTGCTAGTGCCGCCTTCCGACTAGCGGGACGCGACGAGCAGTACTTC
TRBJ1-5,-,-,16,TRBV21-1,CASSKALGQGSQPQHF,TGTGCCAGCAGCAAAGCGCTCGGACAGGGGAGTCAGCCCCAGCATTTT
TRBJ2-1,TRBD1,-,13,TRBV10-3,CAIGGQGAREQFF,TGTGCCATCGGAGGACAGGGGGCGAGGGAGCAGTTCTTC
TRBJ2-7,TRBD2,-,14,TRBV28,CASSRLAGTYEQYF,TGTGCCAGCAGTAGACTAGCGGGTACCTACGAGCAGTACTTC
TRBJ2-7,TRBD2,-,16,TRBV13,CASSLGLAGGPGEQYF,TGTGCCAGCAGCTTAGGACTAGCGGGAGGGCCTGGCGAGCAGTACTTC
TRBJ2-7,-,-,14,TRBV13,CASSLGGGRYEQYF,TGTGCCAGCAGCTTAGGCGGGGGTCGGTACGAGCAGTACTTC
TRBJ1-3,-,-,16,TRBV2,CASSEDRVVAGNTIYF,TGTGCCAGCAGTGAAGACAGGGTGGTCGCTGGAAACACCATATATTTT
TRBJ1-1,-,-,14,TRBV6-5,CASSYTTVNTEAFF,TGTGCCAGCAGTTACACGACAGTGAACACTGAAGCTTTCTTT
TRBJ1-1,-,-,14,TRBV5-1,CASSLVAGNTEAFF,TGCGCCAGCAGCTTGGTGGCGGGGAACACTGAAGCTTTCTTT
TRBJ2-3,TRBD2,-,15,TRBV18,CASSPRGDYTDTQYF,TGTGCCAGCTCACCGCGGGGGGATTACACAGATACGCAGTATTTT
TRBJ2-2,TRBD2,-,15,TRBV28,CASSPTSVYTGELFF,TGTGCCAGCAGTCCGACTAGCGTGTACACCGGGGAGCTGTTTTTT
TRBJ2-7,TRBD1,few,17,TRBV7-9,CASSLGARQGQTNEQYF,TGTGCCAGCAGCTTAGGGGCCCGACAGGGGCAAACTAACGAGCAGTACTTC
TRBJ2-1,TRBD2,once,18,TRBV27,CASSLTSGRARKDNEQFF,TGTGCCAGCAGTTTAACTAGCGGGAGGGCCCGGAAGGACAATGAGCAGTTCTTC
TRBJ2-7,-,-,14,TRBV9,CASSVEGEPYEQYF,TGTGCCAGCAGCGTAGAGGGGGAGCCCTACGAGCAGTACTTC
TRBJ2-7,TRBD2,-,16,TRBV7-2,CASSYRVAGVGYEQYF,TGTGCCAGCAGTTATCGTGTAGCGGGAGTAGGATACGAGCAGTACTTC
TRBJ2-1,TRBD2,-,14,TRBV11-2,CASSLAGTRGGEFF,TGTGCCAGCAGCTTAGCCGGGACTAGAGGGGGGGAGTTCTTC
TRBJ1-1,-,-,15,TRBV7-2,CASSLVAVTNTEAFF,TGTGCCAGCAGCTTAGTTGCAGTAACGAACACTGAAGCTTTCTTT
TRBJ2-7,TRBD2,-,14,TRBV6-5,CASSYGLGAYEQYF,TGTGCCAGCAGTTACGGACTAGGAGCCTACGAGCAGTACTTC